The next 32 T cell receptor beta chains were all read from a single sample in a study of T cell responses to AZD1222 COVID-19 vaccine (TCRdb year 2021). The library was made by the immunoSEQ multiplex PCR assay. This immuneACCESS table, as held by TCRdb, lists in-frame sequences with V and J called but not all clones. Of the missing ones, under half trace to an unresolved V gene in checked studies; the others have no known cause. Counted in this sample were 150,000 to 180,000 clones; roughly nine tenths of them appeared once. The ten largest clones represent 1.5% of the sample. This specimen's time point label, per the study, means: about 28 days (+/-7) after the second vaccine dose. Specimen: peripheral blood, collected 28 days after the second AZD1222 dose. The receptors here all came from an adult who received the AZD1222 COVID-19 vaccine.

This clone has a single count. V is TRBV19 and J is TRBJ1-5; 7 bases align to TRBD1. The CDR3 totals 13 residues. CDR1 and CDR2 (germline): LNHDA, SQIVND (reference sequence). V gave up 3 bases and J gave up 7 bases; unmatched junction bases: 3. The CDR3 reads CASSMVRGQPQHF. CDR3 DNA: TGTGCCAGTAGTATGGTCAGGGGGCAGCCCCAGCATTTT.

The chain has TRBV27 and TRBJ2-4; 9 bases map to TRBD1. The ends lost 8 bases at V and 1 base at J; junction bases unmatched: 6. The CDR3 sequence is 15 residues long. Germline-derived CDR1 and CDR2 are MNHEY and SMNVEV (reference sequence). The CDR3 sequence is CASRDRVSAKNIQYF. The CDR3 DNA sequence: TGTGCCAGCCGGGACAGGGTTAGTGCCAAAAACATTCAGTACTTC.

The chain links TRBV30 to TRBJ1-6; D remains unclear. The CDR3 consists of 15 residues. Trimming stripped 0 bases from V and 0 bases from J, with 6 bases between. Germline CDR1 and CDR2: GTSNPN and SVGIG (reference sequence). The CDR3 here is CAWSVGSSYNSPLHF. As DNA, the CDR3 is TGTGCCTGGAGTGTTGGGAGCTCCTATAATTCACCCCTCCACTTT. Together with reference TRBV30 and TRBJ1-6, the CDR3 gives the full variable domain: SQTIHQWPATLVQPVGSPLSLECTVEGTSNPNLYWYRQAAGRGLQLLFYSVGIGQISSEVPQNLSASRPQDRQFILSSKKLLLSDSGFYLCAWSVGSSYNSPLHFGNGTRLTVT.

The rearrangement uses TRBV24-1 and TRBJ2-3, with D perhaps matching TRBD1 (6 bases). CDR3 size: 13 residues. V lost 8 bases and J 2 bases, leaving 10 bases between the germline ends. From germline, CDR1 is KGHDR and CDR2 SFDVKD. The CDR3 sequence is CATKDRYTDTQYF. CDR3 DNA: TGTGCCACCAAGGACAGATACACAGATACGCAGTATTTT.

The chain recombines TRBV6-5 with TRBJ1-2; D ambiguous. The germline V and J ends were trimmed by 5 bases and 4 bases, with 11 bases remaining between them. Per germline, CDR1 MNHEY and CDR2 SVGAGI. This CDR3 region has 13 residues. This chain's CDR3 is CASSPEGIYGYTF. The DNA for the CDR3 is TGTGCCAGCAGTCCAGAAGGGATCTATGGCTACACCTTC.

The chain carries TRBV30 and TRBJ1-1; 8 bases map to TRBD1. Germline CDR1 is GTSNPN and CDR2 is SVGIG (reference sequence). The CDR3 has 17 residues. V lost 1 base, J lost 7 bases, and 17 bases stayed unmatched. The CDR3: CAWSALDQGARGREAFF. CDR3 sequence (DNA): TGTGCCTGGAGTGCACTAGACCAGGGGGCTCGGGGCCGTGAAGCTTTCTTT.

This rearrangement joins TRBV14 to TRBJ1-3, with D possibly matching TRBD1 (6 bases). The CDR3 runs 16 residues. Germline CDR1 reads SGHDN; CDR2 reads FVKESK. The V end was cut by 3 bases, the J end by 0 bases, with 12 bases between. The DNA of the CDR3 is TGTGCCAGCAGCCACGCCCGGGACAACTCTGGAAACACCATATATTTT. This sequence encodes CASSHARDNSGNTIYF.

The V call is TRBV27, the J call TRBJ2-7, with TRBD1 matching 8 bases. V was pared by 6 bases and J by 2 bases, with 6 bases of the junction left unmatched. This CDR3 is 14 amino acids long. Germline loops: CDR1 MNHEY, CDR2 SMNVEV (reference sequence). This chain's CDR3 is CASSKTGVAYEQYF. The CDR3 coding sequence is TGTGCCAGCAGCAAGACAGGGGTCGCCTACGAGCAGTACTTC.

The V and J genes are TRBV29-1 and TRBJ1-1, with 10 bases that match TRBD1. CDR1 and CDR2 from the germline V gene are SQVTM and ANQGSEA. The CDR3 consists of 16 residues. Unmatched junction bases numbered 15, after V lost 7 bases and J lost 4 bases. The CDR3 coding sequence is TGCAGCGCCTACTTGCGGGACAGGGGTTCGGGCACTGAAGCTTTCTTT. This gives the protein CSAYLRDRGSGTEAFF.

The chain employs TRBV5-4 and TRBJ1-1; 9 nucleotides match TRBD1. The CDR3 loop spans 15 amino acids. Germline loops: CDR1 SGHNT, CDR2 YYREEE (reference sequence). Trimming cost V 4 bases and J 4 bases; bases outside gene matches: 8. The CDR3 sequence is CASSRWDRVGTEAFF. The DNA for the CDR3 is TGTGCCAGCAGCCGATGGGACAGGGTGGGCACTGAAGCTTTCTTT.

DNA for the CDR3: TGTGCCAGTACCCCAGAGGAGGCCCCCTGGGGAAACTATGGCTACACCTTC. Amino acid sequence: CASTPEEAPWGNYGYTF. The chain links TRBV19 to TRBJ1-2; D gene uncertain. Germline CDR1 reads LNHDA; CDR2 reads SQIVND (reference sequence). CDR3 length: 17 amino acids. V gave up 7 bases and J gave up 2 bases, with 23 bases separating them.

The genes are TRBV6-1 and TRBJ1-4; the D gene is possibly TRBD1 (5 bases). Trimming took off 3 bases at V and 0 bases at J, with 8 bases between the two ends. The CDR3 consists of 15 residues. Per germline, CDR1 MNHNS and CDR2 SASEGT. This chain's CDR3 is CASSETEPTNEKLFF. CDR3 in DNA: TGTGCCAGCAGTGAGACAGAGCCAACTAATGAAAAACTGTTTTTT.

This clone was picked up one time. The chain carries TRBV5-4 and TRBJ2-7, with D possibly called TRBD1 or TRBD2 (5 bases each). CDR1 is SGHNT and CDR2 is YYREEE in the germline V gene (reference sequence). Trimming took 3 bases from V and 2 from J, leaving 12 bases between them. This CDR3 spans 14 amino acids. The chain's CDR3 is CASSSGTDTYEQYF. Here the CDR3 DNA reads TGTGCCAGCAGCTCCGGGACCGATACCTACGAGCAGTACTTC.

This sequence joins TRBV2 and TRBJ2-3; 7 nucleotides match TRBD2. The V gene end was trimmed by 7 bases and the J gene end by 4 bases; junction bases not matched to a gene: 2. The V gene's germline CDR1 is SNHLY and CDR2 FYNNEI. CDR3 length: 12 residues. The CDR3 bases are TGTGCCAGCATTGGGAGGGCAGATACGCAGTATTTT. Amino acids: CASIGRADTQYF.

This chain connects TRBV7-9 to TRBJ1-2; TRBD1 is a possible D gene (5 bases). The V end was cut by 5 bases, the J end by 4 bases, with 14 bases between. Germline CDR1 SEHNR, CDR2 FQNEAQ (reference sequence). The CDR3 runs to 14 residues. CDR3 sequence reads: CASSLGGEVYGYTF. The CDR3 coding sequence is TGTGCCAGCAGCCTCGGGGGGGAAGTCTATGGCTACACCTTC.

The chain links TRBV18 to TRBJ2-5; D unresolved. Trimming pared 2 bases from V and 0 bases from J, leaving 4 bases between. Germline V gene sequence: CDR1 KGHSH, CDR2 LQKENI. CDR3 length equals 13 residues. The CDR3 is CASSPGYQETQYF. The CDR3 DNA reads as TGTGCCAGCTCACCAGGCTACCAAGAGACCCAGTACTTC.

DNA for the CDR3: TGTGCCAGCAGTTTCCTCGGAGAATCCTCCTACGAGCAGTACTTC. This codes for CASSFLGESSYEQYF. The chain combines TRBV28 with TRBJ2-7; D is ambiguous. Germline V gene sequence: CDR1 MDHEN, CDR2 SYDVKM. V shed 3 bases and J shed 0 bases, with 12 bases lying between them. The CDR3 runs 15 residues.

This clone was seen a few times. The CDR3 protein is CASSDGTGSTDTQYF. The CDR3 DNA reads as TGTGCCAGCAGTGACGGGACAGGGAGCACAGATACGCAGTATTTT. V gene TRBV6-4 combines with J gene TRBJ2-3; 9 nucleotides align to TRBD1. Germline values: CDR1 MRHNA, CDR2 SNTAGT. With 2 bases clipped from V and 0 bases from J, the junction kept 0 bases outside the gene matches. This CDR3 region has 15 residues.

This CDR3 is CASSLAVAGGLGEQFF. The CDR3 nucleotides are TGCGCCAGCAGCTTGGCGGTAGCGGGGGGGCTTGGTGAGCAGTTCTTC. The chain recombines TRBV5-1 with TRBJ2-1, with 11 bases fitting TRBD2. The CDR3 runs to 16 residues. Trimming took 0 bases from V and 9 from J; bases not matched to a gene: 8. Germline values: CDR1 SGHRS, CDR2 YFSETQ.

The chain is built from TRBV5-4 and TRBJ2-3; D possibly uses TRBD1 or TRBD2 (5 bases each). This CDR3 contains 14 residues. Between the trimmed V and J ends, which lost 1 base and 3 bases, there was a span of 9 bases. Germline loops: CDR1 SGHNT, CDR2 YYREEE (reference sequence). The CDR3 DNA follows: TGTGCCAGCAGCTTGAGGGGCGGGACAGATACGCAGTATTTT. It encodes CASSLRGGTDTQYF.

The V gene is TRBV4-1, the J gene TRBJ2-1; TRBD2 matches 8 bases. This CDR3 has 16 amino acids. The germline CDR1 and CDR2 sequences are MGHRA and YSYEKL. The junction had 11 bases not matched to a gene; V was cut back by 0 bases and J by 10 bases. In DNA, the CDR3 is TGCGCCAGCAGCCAAGAGCCGATTAGCGGGGCACGGGAGCAGTTCTTC. It translates to CASSQEPISGAREQFF.

The genes are TRBV19 and TRBJ2-7; D assignment may be TRBD1 or TRBD2 (6 bases each). V lost 4 bases and J lost 6, with 19 bases in between. There are 15 residues in the CDR3. CDR1 and CDR2 from the germline V gene are LNHDA and SQIVND (reference sequence). CDR3 bases: TGTGCCAGTAGTAGACTCTTTGGGGGGCTAGGCGAGCAGTACTTC. This encodes CASSRLFGGLGEQYF. Full variable domain (missing parts from reference TRBV19 and TRBJ2-7): DGGITQSPKYLFRKEGQNVTLSCEQNLNHDAMYWYRQDPGQGLRLIYYSQIVNDFQKGDIAEGYSVSREKKESFPLTVTSAQKNPTAFYLCASSRLFGGLGEQYFGPGTRLTVT.

The chain recombines TRBV2 with TRBJ2-1, with TRBD1 matching over 10 bases. CDR1 SNHLY and CDR2 FYNNEI come from the germline V gene. This CDR3 region has 15 residues. Trimming removed 6 bases from V and 6 bases from J; junction bases left unmatched: 8. The CDR3 is CASSIDRGPANEQFF. DNA for the CDR3: TGTGCCAGCAGCATCGACAGGGGGCCCGCCAATGAGCAGTTCTTC.

The rearrangement joins TRBV30 to TRBJ1-2; D is possibly TRBD1 (6 bases). CDR3 length: 10 residues. Germline CDR1 and CDR2: GTSNPN and SVGIG (reference sequence). Trimming took off 7 bases at V and 8 bases at J, with 11 bases between the two ends. CDR3 in DNA: TGTGCCTTCTACAGGGTAGGCTACACCTTC. This sequence encodes CAFYRVGYTF.

The CDR3 loop is CASSIEWGWNEQFF. The CDR3 DNA is TGTGCCAGTAGTATAGAGTGGGGGTGGAATGAGCAGTTCTTC. The chain employs TRBV19 and TRBJ2-1, with D possibly being TRBD1 or TRBD2 (5 bases each). V dropped 0 bases and J dropped 7 bases, with 10 bases sitting between them. This CDR3 has 14 residues. Per germline, CDR1 LNHDA and CDR2 SQIVND (reference sequence). Variable domain in full (rest from reference TRBV19 and TRBJ2-1): DGGITQSPKYLFRKEGQNVTLSCEQNLNHDAMYWYRQDPGQGLRLIYYSQIVNDFQKGDIAEGYSVSREKKESFPLTVTSAQKNPTAFYLCASSIEWGWNEQFFGPGTRLTVL.

This clone has a handful of counts. The CDR3, as DNA: TGTGCCAGCAGCCGACAGTGGGGGTCTGGAAACACCATATATTTT. It encodes CASSRQWGSGNTIYF. The chain recombines TRBV5-6 with TRBJ1-3, with a weak D call TRBD1 (5 bases). CDR1 is SGHDT and CDR2 is YYEEEE in the germline V gene. Trimming stripped 4 bases from V and 1 base from J, with 12 bases between. The CDR3 sequence is 15 residues long.

The chain employs TRBV7-3 and TRBJ2-1, with no clear D. Deletions cut 5 bases from V and 6 bases from J, with 11 bases between. This CDR3 contains 13 residues. Germline values: CDR1 SGHTA, CDR2 FQGTGA. The CDR3 coding sequence is TGTGCCAGCAGCCCGAACTTAGGCAATGAGCAGTTCTTC. This gives the protein CASSPNLGNEQFF.

The chain employs TRBV9 and TRBJ1-5; 7 bases match TRBD1. V was pared by 4 bases and J by 5 bases, with 6 bases of the junction left unmatched. The CDR3 loop spans 14 amino acids. Germline-derived CDR1 and CDR2 are SGDLS and YYNGEE. CDR3 bases: TGTGCCAGCAGCCCGGAGGACAGGCATCAGCCCCAGCATTTT. This sequence encodes CASSPEDRHQPQHF.

This chain links TRBV18 with TRBJ1-1; no firm D call. The germline V gene encodes CDR1 KGHSH and CDR2 LQKENI. Trimming took 3 bases from V and 8 from J, leaving 10 bases between them. The CDR3 has 12 amino acids. The CDR3 DNA is TGTGCCAGCTCACCCCCGGGCAGGGAAGCTTTCTTT. Amino acids: CASSPPGREAFF.

The sample holds one count of this clone. The chain combines TRBV10-3 with TRBJ1-2; 9 bases align to TRBD1. Germline loops: CDR1 ENHRY, CDR2 SYGVKD. CDR3 length equals 14 residues. Trimming cost V 6 bases and J 0 bases; bases outside gene matches: 2. The CDR3 DNA reads TGTGCCATCAGAACAGGGGGCTCTAACTATGGCTACACCTTC. Translated, it gives CAIRTGGSNYGYTF.

This clone is a singleton in its sample. V gene TRBV18 combines with J gene TRBJ2-5; tentative D call: TRBD2 (6 bases). Trimming shortened V by 4 bases and J by 5 bases, and 20 bases separated the two germline ends. The length of the CDR3 is 16 residues. Germline CDR1 KGHSH, CDR2 LQKENI. Here the CDR3 reads CASSRPGLPVGETQYF. The CDR3 DNA sequence: TGTGCCAGCTCACGGCCGGGACTCCCGGTGGGGGAGACCCAGTACTTC.

The chain combines TRBV5-5 with TRBJ2-1; 10 nucleotides line up with TRBD2. The germline CDR1 and CDR2 sequences are SGHKS and YYEKEE (reference sequence). V was clipped by 4 bases and J by 4 bases; unmatched bases: 8. The CDR3 has 16 residues. CDR3 sequence reads: CASSPLAGAGYNEQFF. The CDR3 coding sequence is TGTGCCAGCAGCCCGCTAGCGGGGGCAGGATACAATGAGCAGTTCTTC.